These 8 T cell receptor beta chains were sequenced from one sample in a study of blood T cells in healthy people across ages. For the second PCR, which ran for about 6 to 11 cycles, a sample-barcoded 5' primer and a J-beta primer mix were used. One entry per CDR3 protein results from TCRdb running MiXCR on the 5' RACE reads. The sample holds about 540,000 distinct CDR3 sequences, more than 20% seen once. These same records also appear under a second study, on T cells of mothers and their children.

Sequencing was done on a sample of blood. Source of these receptors: a boy between 5 and 17 years old in good health.

This clonotype showed up just a few times. The chain employs TRBV5-1 and TRBJ2-7, with D perhaps being TRBD1 or TRBD2 (7 bases each). Per germline, CDR1 SGHRS and CDR2 YFSETQ. The germline V and J ends were trimmed by 4 bases and 3 bases, with 17 bases remaining between them. The CDR3 consists of 15 residues. The CDR3 here is CASSRQGGEYYEQYF. The DNA of the CDR3 is TGCGCCAGCAGCCGACAGGGAGGGGAATACTACGAGCAGTACTTC.

This chain joins TRBV6-5 and TRBJ2-5, with TRBD1 matching 9 bases. The J call may be wrong; the DNA end is better matched by TRBJ2-7. The CDR3 runs 16 residues. The germline CDR1 and CDR2 sequences are MNHEY and SVGAGI. In DNA form, the CDR3 reads TGTGCCAGCAGTTACCCAGCGGGACAGGGACTCTACGAGCAGTACTTC. This sequence encodes CASSYPAGQGLYEQYF.

This clonotype was picked up a small number of times. The chain links TRBV27 to TRBJ2-1; 10 bases are a match to TRBD1. Per the germline V gene, CDR1 is MNHEY and CDR2 is SMNVEV (reference sequence). V was pared by 3 bases and J by 8 bases, with 13 bases of the junction left unmatched. This CDR3 spans 17 amino acids. CDR3 loop: CASSFTVLLTGGDEQFF. CDR3 DNA: TGTGCCAGCAGTTTCACCGTCCTTCTGACAGGGGGCGATGAGCAGTTCTTC.

The genes are TRBV28 and TRBJ1-1; D is uncertain. This CDR3 has 10 amino acids. The V end lost 8 bases, the J end lost 9 bases, and 10 bases lay between the germline ends. Germline-derived CDR1 and CDR2 are MDHEN and SYDVKM. The CDR3 sequence: CASGGPKAFF. The CDR3 nucleotides are TGTGCCAGCGGAGGTCCAAAAGCTTTCTTT.

The gene calls are TRBV11-2 and TRBJ2-5; a weak D match, TRBD2 (5 bases). Looked up from germline, CDR1 is SGHAT and CDR2 is FQNNGV. The CDR3 contains 17 residues. The V and J ends lost 1 base and 0 bases respectively, with 15 bases between them. CDR3 sequence (DNA): TGTGCCAGCAGCTTAGCCCCATGGTCGGACTACCAAGAGACCCAGTACTTC. It yields the protein CASSLAPWSDYQETQYF. The full variable domain, rest sourced from reference TRBV11-2 and TRBJ2-5, is EAGVAQSPRYKIIEKRQSVAFWCNPISGHATLYWYQQILGQGPKLLIQFQNNGVVDDSQLPKDRFSAERLKGVDSTLKIQPAKLEDSAVYLCASSLAPWSDYQETQYFGPGTRLLVL.

A few counts support this clonotype. The rearrangement joins TRBV2 to TRBJ1-4, with 8 bases fitting TRBD1. J was trimmed by 1 base and V by 7 bases; bases with no gene match: 8. Germline-derived CDR1 and CDR2 are SNHLY and FYNNEI. CDR3 length equals 16 residues. As DNA, the CDR3 is TGTGCCAGCATACCAGGGGGCATAAGAACTAATGAAAAACTGTTTTTT. Its translation is CASIPGGIRTNEKLFF.

This clonotype was detected a few times. The V gene is TRBV7-9, the J gene TRBJ2-7; the match to TRBD2 covers 8 bases. V was clipped by 2 bases and J by 1 base; unmatched bases: 10. Germline V gene lookup returns CDR1 SEHNR and CDR2 FQNEAQ (reference sequence). CDR3 length: 17 residues. The CDR3 DNA reads TGTGCCAGCAGCTTATCCCTTGGCGGGGGGCTGTCCTACGAGCAGTACTTC. Translating it yields CASSLSLGGGLSYEQYF.

This clonotype was recorded many times. This CDR3 is CASSQDLLYNEQFF. In nucleotides, the CDR3 is TGTGCCAGCAGCCAAGATCTCCTTTACAATGAGCAGTTCTTC. The J gene is TRBJ2-1, the V gene TRBV14, with D unresolved. There are 14 residues in the CDR3. Germline-derived CDR1 and CDR2 are SGHDN and FVKESK. With 0 bases removed from V and 4 bases from J, the gap between germline ends came to 7 bases. The whole variable domain, remainder taken from reference TRBV14 and TRBJ2-1, is EAGVTQFPSHSVIEKGQTVTLRCDPISGHDNLYWYRRVMGKEIKFLLHFVKESKQDESGMPNNRFLAERTGGTYSTLKVQPAELEDSGVYFCASSQDLLYNEQFFGPGTRLTVL.